Listed here are 15 T cell receptor beta chains from one sample, sequenced in a study of OX40 agonist ivuxolimab in advanced cancers. TCRdb's table, derived via immunoSEQ multiplex PCR, lists solely in-frame clones and lacks some. The repertoire holds roughly 100,000 clones, with around 90% as singletons. Sequencing was performed on CD4+ or CD8+ T cells sorted from blood, taken in a trial of the OX40 agonist ivuxolimab. These receptor sequences come from an adult with an advanced solid tumor such as melanoma, head and neck, liver or kidney cancer.

The genes are TRBV7-8 and TRBJ2-1; D is perhaps TRBD1 (8 bases). V was cut by 10 bases and J by 7 bases, with 17 bases left in between. The CDR3 spans 13 residues. Germline V gives CDR1 SGHVS, CDR2 FQNEAQ. The CDR3 is CATLTGGGNEQFF. Here the CDR3 DNA reads TGTGCCACCCTAACAGGGGGGGGGAATGAGCAGTTCTTC.

This chain connects TRBV6-5 to TRBJ2-7; the match to TRBD1 covers 7 bases. The CDR3 length is 15 residues. V lost 2 bases to trimming and J lost 3 bases; unmatched junction nucleotides: 7. The germline CDR1 and CDR2 sequences are MNHEY and SVGAGI. CDR3 sequence: CASSYGRDSHYEQYF. The CDR3 bases are TGTGCCAGCAGTTACGGCCGGGACAGCCACTACGAGCAGTACTTC.

V gene TRBV4-3 combines with J gene TRBJ1-4; tentative D call: TRBD1 (5 bases). This CDR3 contains 15 residues. Germline assignment: CDR1 LGHNA and CDR2 YSLEER. V lost 0 bases and J 3 bases, leaving 8 bases between the germline ends. The CDR3 bases are TGCGCCAGCAGCCAAGACGAGGGACCTAATGAAAAACTGTTTTTT. It encodes CASSQDEGPNEKLFF.

The J gene is TRBJ1-3, the V gene TRBV5-1, with D perhaps TRBD1 (5 bases). Germline CDR1 SGHRS, CDR2 YFSETQ. This CDR3 comprises 16 residues. V lost 0 bases to trimming and J lost 1 base, with 11 bases between them. Here the CDR3 reads CASSLGQQGSGNTIYF. The CDR3 DNA reads as TGCGCCAGCAGCTTGGGACAGCAGGGATCTGGAAACACCATATATTTT.

The chain is built from TRBV7-2 and TRBJ2-7, with D perhaps matching TRBD1 (6 bases). The CDR3 loop spans 15 amino acids. The germline V gene has CDR1 SGHTA and CDR2 FQGNSA. Trimming removed 3 bases at V and 2 bases at J, with 14 bases between. The CDR3 bases are TGTGCCAGCAGCTTCTGGGGGCACGAAACCTACGAGCAGTACTTC. This gives the protein CASSFWGHETYEQYF.

The chain links TRBV4-3 to TRBJ2-1; D not resolved. Germline CDR1 reads LGHNA; CDR2 reads YSLEER. The V end was cut by 0 bases, the J end by 6 bases, with 6 bases between. The CDR3 spans 13 residues. CDR3 residues: CASSQDPSNEQFF. For the CDR3, the DNA is TGCGCCAGCAGCCAAGATCCAAGCAATGAGCAGTTCTTC.

This clone has more than one count but fewer than ten. V and J are TRBV6-1 and TRBJ2-1; D gene unclear. Germline CDR1 MNHNS, CDR2 SASEGT. The V end lost 7 bases, the J end lost 2 bases, and 9 bases lay between the germline ends. The CDR3 spans 13 residues. Here the CDR3 DNA reads TGTGCCAGCATTTTCACAGCCTACAATGAGCAGTTCTTC. It specifies CASIFTAYNEQFF.

The CDR3 coding sequence is TGTGCCAGCAGTTCGGGACAGTTCCTTGAAAAACTGTTTTTT. Protein product: CASSSGQFLEKLFF. The chain uses TRBV28 and TRBJ1-4; TRBD1 aligns across 7 bases. V shed 4 bases, J shed 7 bases, and the junction held 6 bases outside the gene matches. This CDR3 comprises 14 residues. CDR1 and CDR2 from the germline V gene are MDHEN and SYDVKM.

This clone was seen once. The chain uses TRBV11-1 and TRBJ1-6; D is ambiguous. Germline V CDR1 and CDR2: SGHAT, FQDESV (reference sequence). This CDR3 is built from 13 residues. Trimming removed 1 base from V and 7 bases from J, with 5 bases in between. The CDR3 nucleotides are TGTGCCAGCAGCTTAGACGTCAATTCACCCCTCCACTTT. Encoded protein: CASSLDVNSPLHF.

The chain is built from TRBV27 and TRBJ2-3, with 15 positions matching TRBD2. The CDR3 is 17 amino acids. Trimming took 5 bases from V and 10 from J; bases not matched to a gene: 13. Germline V CDR1 and CDR2: MNHEY, SMNVEV (reference sequence). The CDR3 protein is CASSIRTSGGAFVPQYF. CDR3 nucleotide sequence: TGTGCCAGCAGTATAAGGACTAGCGGGGGGGCCTTTGTTCCGCAGTATTTT.

The V and J genes are TRBV5-4 and TRBJ2-2, with D perhaps given as TRBD1 or TRBD2 (6 bases each). The CDR3 has 15 residues. The V gene lost 5 bases and the J gene lost 7 bases, with 18 bases spanning the gap. The germline gives CDR1 SGHNT, CDR2 YYREEE (reference sequence). CDR3 DNA sequence: TGTGCCAGCAGTTACGACAGGAGGGCTGGCGGGGAGCTGTTTTTT. Translated, it gives CASSYDRRAGGELFF.

V usage is TRBV30 and J usage is TRBJ2-2; 8 bases are a match to TRBD2. Germline CDR1 reads GTSNPN; CDR2 reads SVGIG (reference sequence). Trimming removed 2 bases from V and 6 bases from J; junction bases left unmatched: 8. This CDR3 comprises 15 residues. This chain's CDR3 is CAWSTGTRFPGELFF. The CDR3 DNA reads as TGTGCCTGGAGTACCGGGACTAGGTTCCCCGGGGAGCTGTTTTTT.

The rearrangement links TRBV29-1 to TRBJ2-5; no clear D. From germline, CDR1 is SQVTM and CDR2 ANQGSEA. This CDR3 is 10 amino acids long. Between the trimmed V and J ends, which lost 6 bases and 2 bases, there was a span of 4 bases. CDR3: CSVWQETQYF. CDR3 in DNA: TGCAGCGTCTGGCAAGAGACCCAGTACTTC.

The count of this clone is one. The chain carries TRBV7-2 and TRBJ1-2; D is unresolved. Germline V lookup: CDR1 SGHTA, CDR2 FQGNSA. The ends were cut back, 1 base at V and 4 bases at J, with 7 bases in the middle. The CDR3 length is 13 residues. CDR3 region: CASSLESPYGYTF. The CDR3 DNA follows: TGTGCCAGCAGCTTAGAGTCCCCCTATGGCTACACCTTC.

This clone was observed a few times. The chain employs TRBV11-2 and TRBJ2-3; 8 nucleotides match TRBD1. Trimming cost V 4 bases and J 1 base; bases outside gene matches: 7. Germline V lookup: CDR1 SGHAT, CDR2 FQNNGV. The CDR3 sequence is 16 residues long. The CDR3 nucleotides are TGTGCCAGCAGCTCAGGACAGGGTTGGGGCACAGATACGCAGTATTTT. Translated: CASSSGQGWGTDTQYF. Based on the CDR3 plus reference TRBV11-2 and TRBJ2-3, the full variable domain is EAGVAQSPRYKIIEKRQSVAFWCNPISGHATLYWYQQILGQGPKLLIQFQNNGVVDDSQLPKDRFSAERLKGVDSTLKIQPAKLEDSAVYLCASSSGQGWGTDTQYFGPGTRLTVL.